This T cell receptor (beta chain) is drawn from a study of a mutant IDH1 vaccine in newly diagnosed glioma. About the research overall: Of treated patients, 62.5% were men and about 38% women, averaging around 44 years. Earlier care involved radiotherapy, temozolomide, or both, and the majority received both. Study conclusions and caveats: Patients showed vaccine-induced immune responses at a rate of about 93%.

As concerns this clone: The antigen is not known.

Sequenced by immunoSEQ multiplex PCR; TCRdb stores in-frame clones only, minus some. The table shows roughly 74,000 clones, with approximately 85% occurring only once. Germline CDR1 and CDR2: SGHRS and YFSETQ. The CDR3 spans 14 residues. With 4 bases clipped from V and 5 bases from J, the junction kept 3 bases outside the gene matches. Documented time point: week 23, last vaccination. Every single dose of the vaccine, 300 ug of mutant IDH1 20-mer peptide, came with topical imiquimod. The clonotype comes from a woman between 45 and 60 years old with glioma. Here the sequenced sample was PBMCs, taken from a glioma patient whose treatment included an IDH1 peptide vaccine. J is TRBJ2-1 and V is TRBV5-1; the match to TRBD2 covers 10 bases. The CDR3 loop is CASSPSGSHNEQFF. The DNA for the CDR3 is TGCGCCAGCAGCCCTAGCGGGAGTCACAATGAGCAGTTCTTC. Full variable domain (remainder filled in from reference TRBV5-1 and TRBJ2-1): KAGVTQTPRYLIKTRGQQVTLSCSPISGHRSVSWYQQTPGQGLQFLFEYFSETQRNKGNFPGRFSGRQFSNSRSEMNVSTLELGDSALYLCASSPSGSHNEQFFGPGTRLTVL.